These 21 T cell receptor beta chains share one sample of origin, sequenced in a study of blood T cell repertoires in COVID-19. Here immunoSEQ multiplex PCR was the method, and the copy in TCRdb shows in-frame clones only, minus some. Here the sample spans around 250,000 clones, about nine tenths being singletons. Source material: PBMCs or T cells enriched from blood (not recorded which). These receptors came from a human donor in a cohort exposed to, infected with or recovered from COVID-19 (not recorded which). The donor label of this sample is uncertain.

The chain carries TRBV6-2 or TRBV6-3 and TRBJ1-3; 7 bases are shared with TRBD1. The CDR3 sequence is 15 residues long. Germline V gene data show CDR1 as MNHEY and CDR2 as SVGEGT. V shed 4 bases and J 4 bases; nucleotides not matched to a gene: 7. CDR3 loop: CASSSPRDRGNTIYF. DNA of the CDR3: TGTGCCAGCAGTTCCCCCCGGGACAGAGGAAACACCATATATTTT.

The chain has TRBV6-1 and TRBJ2-1, with D tentatively TRBD1 (6 bases). V gave up 1 base and J gave up 2 bases, with 9 bases separating them. Germline CDR1 MNHNS, CDR2 SASEGT. This CDR3 is built from 15 residues. CDR3 sequence: CASSEGRGTYNEQFF. The CDR3 DNA reads as TGTGCCAGCAGTGAAGGCAGGGGAACCTACAATGAGCAGTTCTTC.

The chain employs TRBV18 and TRBJ2-2, with a possible D match to TRBD1 (6 bases). The CDR3 consists of 15 residues. In germline, CDR1 is KGHSH, CDR2 LQKENI. V gave up 6 bases and J gave up 3 bases, with 14 bases separating them. Here the CDR3 reads CASSPGQPYTGELFF. DNA of the CDR3: TGTGCCAGCTCCCCCGGACAGCCTTACACCGGGGAGCTGTTTTTT.

The chain is built from TRBV14 and TRBJ1-1; 8 nucleotides agree with TRBD1. The CDR3 covers 15 residues. Germline V gene sequence: CDR1 SGHDN, CDR2 FVKESK. V was pared by 4 bases and J by 5 bases, with 9 bases of the junction left unmatched. CDR3 protein: CASSLRTGKYTEAFF. CDR3 coding DNA: TGTGCCAGCAGCCTTCGGACAGGGAAATATACTGAAGCTTTCTTT.

The chain couples TRBV6-6 to TRBJ1-1; 8 nucleotides agree with TRBD1. CDR1 and CDR2 from the germline V gene are MNHNY and SVGAGI (reference sequence). J lost 0 bases, V lost 6 bases, and 6 bases had no gene match. This CDR3 contains 15 residues. The CDR3 spells CASRSGQGLNTEAFF. CDR3 DNA sequence: TGTGCCAGCAGATCCGGACAGGGCCTGAACACTGAAGCTTTCTTT.

This clone was seen only once. The rearrangement links TRBV29-1 to TRBJ1-2; 7 bases are shared with TRBD1. This CDR3 spans 12 amino acids. Germline CDR1 is SQVTM and CDR2 is ANQGSEA. J lost 6 bases, V lost 3 bases, and 4 bases had no gene match. The CDR3 DNA sequence: TGCAGCGTTGACAGGGGGGCGAATGGCTACACCTTC. This gives the protein CSVDRGANGYTF.

The chain carries TRBV7-9 and TRBJ2-7; 13 nucleotides agree with TRBD2. The V segment lost 1 base and the J segment 0 bases; nucleotides outside the gene matches: 9. The germline V gene encodes CDR1 SEHNR and CDR2 FQNEAQ (reference sequence). The CDR3 contains 19 residues. The CDR3 coding sequence is TGTGCCAGCAGCTTAGACTCCGGGACTAGCGGGGAAAGCTCCTACGAGCAGTACTTC. Encoded protein: CASSLDSGTSGESSYEQYF.

The chain carries TRBV7-8 and TRBJ1-5; possible D gene TRBD1, 5 bases. In germline, CDR1 is SGHVS, CDR2 FQNEAQ. The CDR3 has 18 amino acids. V was clipped by 0 bases and J by 5 bases, with 20 bases between them. Here the CDR3 DNA reads TGTGCCAGCAGCTTAGCGATGGGAGGGACTAGGGACCATCAGCCCCAGCATTTT. Residues: CASSLAMGGTRDHQPQHF.

The V call is TRBV5-1, the J call TRBJ2-7; unclear D gene. The V gene's germline CDR1 is SGHRS and CDR2 YFSETQ. With 0 bases removed from V and 0 bases from J, the gap between germline ends came to 10 bases. This CDR3 has 15 residues. The CDR3 here is CASSLGGADSYEQYF. The CDR3 DNA reads as TGCGCCAGCAGCTTGGGAGGTGCGGACTCCTACGAGCAGTACTTC.

The rearrangement links TRBV4-2 to TRBJ1-1, with D possibly matching TRBD1 (5 bases). Germline loops: CDR1 LGHNA, CDR2 YNFKEQ. The CDR3 is 17 amino acids. V was cut by 3 bases and J by 2 bases, with 19 bases left in between. CDR3 bases: TGTGCCAGCAGCCAGACAACAGGCGGGACCCACAACACTGAAGCTTTCTTT. Its protein is CASSQTTGGTHNTEAFF.

The V call is TRBV27, the J call TRBJ2-1, with a tentative D call TRBD1 (6 bases). The V gene's germline CDR1 is MNHEY and CDR2 SMNVEV (reference sequence). V lost 6 bases, J lost 6 bases, and 18 bases lay in between. The CDR3 sequence is 15 residues long. The CDR3 sequence: CASRSIYKDSNEQFF. In DNA, the CDR3 is TGTGCCAGCAGATCGATCTACAAGGACAGCAATGAGCAGTTCTTC.

The chain links TRBV7-2 to TRBJ1-6; 9 bases fit TRBD1. V lost 5 bases to trimming and J lost 6 bases; unmatched junction nucleotides: 5. CDR1 is SGHTA and CDR2 is FQGNSA in the germline V gene. The CDR3 length is 15 residues. For the CDR3, the DNA is TGTGCCAGCAGCCCACAGGGGGCGCCTAATTCACCCCTCCACTTT. It codes for CASSPQGAPNSPLHF.

This clone was seen only a few times. The chain is built from TRBV5-6 and TRBJ1-1; no clear D. The CDR3 spans 13 residues. V gave up 5 bases and J gave up 1 base, with 9 bases separating them. Germline CDR1 SGHDT, CDR2 YYEEEE. The CDR3 bases are TGTGCCAGCAGAACCCGAGGGAACACTGAAGCTTTCTTT. It specifies CASRTRGNTEAFF.

The rearrangement links TRBV6-5 to TRBJ1-2; 10 bases fit TRBD1. Looked up from germline, CDR1 is MNHEY and CDR2 is SVGAGI. V lost 6 bases to trimming and J lost 12 bases; unmatched junction nucleotides: 13. The CDR3 consists of 14 residues. The CDR3 DNA follows: TGTGCCAGCAGGGCTCGGGAGACAGGGGGCATGAACACCTTC. It yields the protein CASRARETGGMNTF.

The V gene is TRBV24-1, the J gene TRBJ1-1; 7 bases map to TRBD1. Germline-derived CDR1 and CDR2 are KGHDR and SFDVKD. With V trimmed by 4 bases and J by 5 bases, 18 bases remained unmatched. This CDR3 has 18 amino acids. The CDR3 nucleotides read TGTGCCACCAGTGAGTCGAGGGCTGAGGGGGCGGGAGGGACTGAAGCTTTCTTT. Its protein is CATSESRAEGAGGTEAFF.

The chain employs TRBV30 and TRBJ1-1, with a possible D match to TRBD1 (5 bases). The CDR3 contains 14 residues. Germline V gives CDR1 GTSNPN, CDR2 SVGIG (reference sequence). The V and J ends lost 4 bases and 0 bases respectively, with 12 bases between them. CDR3: CAWNRGIMNTEAFF. The DNA of the CDR3 is TGTGCCTGGAACCGGGGGATTATGAACACTGAAGCTTTCTTT.

The rearrangement joins TRBV19 to TRBJ1-4, with 7 bases lining up with TRBD1. Losses at the gene ends were 2 bases for V and 5 bases for J; bases not matched to a gene: 2. CDR3 length: 14 amino acids. Germline values: CDR1 LNHDA, CDR2 SQIVND (reference sequence). The CDR3 spells CASSILTGNEKLFF. CDR3 bases: TGTGCCAGTAGTATATTGACAGGGAATGAAAAACTGTTTTTT. Based on the CDR3 plus reference TRBV19 and TRBJ1-4, the full variable domain is DGGITQSPKYLFRKEGQNVTLSCEQNLNHDAMYWYRQDPGQGLRLIYYSQIVNDFQKGDIAEGYSVSREKKESFPLTVTSAQKNPTAFYLCASSILTGNEKLFFGSGTQLSVL.

The V and J genes are TRBV5-1 and TRBJ1-3; 7 bases line up with TRBD1. Trimming took 5 bases from V and 3 from J; bases not matched to a gene: 8. Germline CDR1 and CDR2: SGHRS and YFSETQ. CDR3 length: 15 amino acids. The CDR3 reads CASSRNRGSGNTIYF. CDR3 DNA: TGCGCCAGCAGTCGTAACAGGGGAAGTGGAAACACCATATATTTT.

The chain uses TRBV6-5 and TRBJ2-7, with TRBD1 identical over 9 bases. This CDR3 has 15 amino acids. CDR1 and CDR2 (germline): MNHEY, SVGAGI. With V trimmed by 2 bases and J by 3 bases, 5 bases remained unmatched. This chain's CDR3 is CASSYLTTGGYEQYF. Written as DNA, the CDR3 is TGTGCCAGCAGTTACCTGACGACAGGGGGCTACGAGCAGTACTTC.

This rearrangement joins TRBV4-1 to TRBJ2-4; D might be TRBD1 (7 bases). The CDR3 is 17 amino acids. Germline loops: CDR1 MGHRA, CDR2 YSYEKL. Trimming cost V 4 bases and J 1 base, with 17 bases left between them. Here the CDR3 DNA reads TGCGCCAGCAGCCCTCCAGGGGCAGGGGGGGCCAAAAACATTCAGTACTTC. It specifies CASSPPGAGGAKNIQYF.

The rearrangement links TRBV27 to TRBJ2-3; 10 bases are a match to TRBD2. CDR3 length: 14 amino acids. V gave up 9 bases and J gave up 4 bases; unmatched junction bases: 7. Germline CDR1 MNHEY, CDR2 SMNVEV (reference sequence). This chain's CDR3 is CASRAAGGPDTQYF. CDR3 in DNA: TGTGCCAGTAGGGCAGCGGGGGGGCCAGATACGCAGTATTTT.